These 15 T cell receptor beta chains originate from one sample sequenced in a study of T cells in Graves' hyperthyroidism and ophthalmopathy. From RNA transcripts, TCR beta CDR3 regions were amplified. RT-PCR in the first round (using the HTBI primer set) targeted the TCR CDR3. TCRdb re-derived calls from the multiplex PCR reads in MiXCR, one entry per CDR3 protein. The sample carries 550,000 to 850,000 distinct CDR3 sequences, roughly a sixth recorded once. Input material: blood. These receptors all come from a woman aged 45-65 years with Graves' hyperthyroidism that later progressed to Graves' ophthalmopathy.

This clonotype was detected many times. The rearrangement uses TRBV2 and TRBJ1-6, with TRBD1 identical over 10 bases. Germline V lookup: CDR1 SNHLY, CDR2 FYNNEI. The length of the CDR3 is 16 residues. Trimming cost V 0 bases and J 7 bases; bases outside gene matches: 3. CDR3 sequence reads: CASSEARTGGNSPLHF. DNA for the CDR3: TGTGCCAGCAGTGAAGCTCGGACAGGGGGAAATTCACCCCTCCACTTT.

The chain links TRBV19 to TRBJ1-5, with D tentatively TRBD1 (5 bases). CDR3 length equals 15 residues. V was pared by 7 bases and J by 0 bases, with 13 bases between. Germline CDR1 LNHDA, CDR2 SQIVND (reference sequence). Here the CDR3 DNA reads TGTGCCAGTACCTGGGACGGTAATAGCAATCAGCCCCAGCATTTT. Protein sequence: CASTWDGNSNQPQHF.

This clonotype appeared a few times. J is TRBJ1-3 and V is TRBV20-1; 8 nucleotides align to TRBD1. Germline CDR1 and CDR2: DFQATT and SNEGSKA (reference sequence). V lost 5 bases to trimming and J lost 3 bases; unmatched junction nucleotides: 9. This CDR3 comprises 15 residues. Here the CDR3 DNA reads TGCAGTGCTCCACCAACAGGGGGATTTGGAAACACCATATATTTT. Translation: CSAPPTGGFGNTIYF.

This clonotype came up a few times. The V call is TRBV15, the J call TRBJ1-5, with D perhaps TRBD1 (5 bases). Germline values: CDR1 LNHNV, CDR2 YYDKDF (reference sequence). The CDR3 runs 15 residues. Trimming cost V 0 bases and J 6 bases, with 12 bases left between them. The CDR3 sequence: CATSREVGGSQPQHF. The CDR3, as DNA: TGTGCCACCAGCAGAGAGGTGGGGGGGAGTCAGCCCCAGCATTTT.

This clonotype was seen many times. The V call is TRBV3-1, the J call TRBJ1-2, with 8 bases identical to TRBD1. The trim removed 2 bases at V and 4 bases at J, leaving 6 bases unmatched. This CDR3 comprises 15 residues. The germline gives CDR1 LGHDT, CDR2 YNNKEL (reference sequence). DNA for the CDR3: TGTGCCAGCAGCCAATACTTCACAGGGGGCTATGGCTACACCTTC. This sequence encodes CASSQYFTGGYGYTF.

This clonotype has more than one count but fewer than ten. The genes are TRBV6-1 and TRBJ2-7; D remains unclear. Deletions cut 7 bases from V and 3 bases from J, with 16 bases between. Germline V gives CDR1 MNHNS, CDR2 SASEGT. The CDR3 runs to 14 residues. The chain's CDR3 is CASKNYRTNYEQYF. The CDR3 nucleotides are TGTGCCAGCAAGAATTATAGGACGAACTACGAGCAGTACTTC.

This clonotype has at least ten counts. The CDR3 DNA reads as TGTGCCAGCAGTTTCCGGACAGGGGGCACCGGGGAGCTGTTTTTT. The encoded protein is CASSFRTGGTGELFF. The genes are TRBV6-2 or TRBV6-3 and TRBJ2-2, with 10 nucleotides matching TRBD1. J gave up 4 bases and V 4 bases, and 3 bases lay outside the gene matches. The CDR3 extends over 15 amino acids. The germline V gene has CDR1 MNHEY and CDR2 SVGEGT.

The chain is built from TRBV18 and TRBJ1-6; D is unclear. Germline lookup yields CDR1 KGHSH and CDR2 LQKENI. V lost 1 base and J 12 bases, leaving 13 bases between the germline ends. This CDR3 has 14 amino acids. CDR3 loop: CASSPRPQQLPLHF. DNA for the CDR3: TGTGCCAGCTCACCACGCCCCCAACAGCTACCCCTCCACTTT.

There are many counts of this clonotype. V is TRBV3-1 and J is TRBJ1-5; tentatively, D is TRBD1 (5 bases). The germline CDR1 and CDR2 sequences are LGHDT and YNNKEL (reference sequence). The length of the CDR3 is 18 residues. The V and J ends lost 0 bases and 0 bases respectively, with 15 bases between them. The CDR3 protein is CASSQESRGTYSNQPQHF. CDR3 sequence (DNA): TGTGCCAGCAGCCAAGAGAGTCGTGGGACGTATAGCAATCAGCCCCAGCATTTT.

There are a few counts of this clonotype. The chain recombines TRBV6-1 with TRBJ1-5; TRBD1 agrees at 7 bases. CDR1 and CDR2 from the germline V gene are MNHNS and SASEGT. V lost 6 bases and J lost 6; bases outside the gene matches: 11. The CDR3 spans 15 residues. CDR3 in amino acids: CASSGGQGVFQPQHF. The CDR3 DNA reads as TGTGCCAGCAGCGGCGGCCAGGGGGTTTTTCAGCCCCAGCATTTT.

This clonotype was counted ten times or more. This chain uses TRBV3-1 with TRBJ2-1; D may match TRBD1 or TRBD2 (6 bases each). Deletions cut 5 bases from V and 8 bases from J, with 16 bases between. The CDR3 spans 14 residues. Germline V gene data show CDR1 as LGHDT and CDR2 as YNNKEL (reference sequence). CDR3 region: CASSMTEEGDEQFF. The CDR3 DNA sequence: TGTGCCAGCAGCATGACCGAGGAGGGGGATGAGCAGTTCTTC.

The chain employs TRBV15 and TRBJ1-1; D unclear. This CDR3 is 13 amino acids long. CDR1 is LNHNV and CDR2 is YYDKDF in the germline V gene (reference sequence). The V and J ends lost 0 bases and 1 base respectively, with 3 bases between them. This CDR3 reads CATSREANTEAFF. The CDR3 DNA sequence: TGTGCCACCAGCAGAGAGGCGAACACTGAAGCTTTCTTT.

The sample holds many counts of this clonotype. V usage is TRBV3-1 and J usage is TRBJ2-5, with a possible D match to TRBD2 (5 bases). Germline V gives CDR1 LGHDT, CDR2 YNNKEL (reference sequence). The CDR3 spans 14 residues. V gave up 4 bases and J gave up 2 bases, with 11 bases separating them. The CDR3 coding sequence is TGTGCCAGCAGCCGGGAGCGGCGTCAAGAGACCCAGTACTTC. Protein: CASSRERRQETQYF.

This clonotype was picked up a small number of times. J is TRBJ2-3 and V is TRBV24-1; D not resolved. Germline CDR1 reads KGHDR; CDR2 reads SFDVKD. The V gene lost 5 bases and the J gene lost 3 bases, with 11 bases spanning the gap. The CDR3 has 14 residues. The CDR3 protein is CATSGEGPTDTQYF. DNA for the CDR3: TGTGCCACCAGTGGAGAAGGGCCTACAGATACGCAGTATTTT.

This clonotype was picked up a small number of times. The CDR3 loop reads CASSYGQGGNEKLFF. CDR3 sequence (DNA): TGTGCCAGCAGTTACGGACAGGGCGGGAATGAAAAACTGTTTTTT. The gene calls are TRBV27 and TRBJ1-4, with 8 nucleotides matching TRBD1. Germline trimming cut 4 bases from V and 5 bases from J; bases unmatched to any gene: 6. Germline CDR1 is MNHEY and CDR2 is SMNVEV (reference sequence). This CDR3 contains 15 residues.